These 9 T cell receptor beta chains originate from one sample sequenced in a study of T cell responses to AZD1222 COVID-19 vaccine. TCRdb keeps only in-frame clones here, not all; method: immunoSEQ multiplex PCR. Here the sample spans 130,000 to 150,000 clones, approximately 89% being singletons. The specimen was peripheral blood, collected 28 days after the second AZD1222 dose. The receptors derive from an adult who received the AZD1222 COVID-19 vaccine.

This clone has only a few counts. The CDR3 sequence is CASSSTTIGENTEAFF. DNA of the CDR3: TGTGCCAGCAGCTCGACGACAATAGGGGAAAACACTGAAGCTTTCTTT. The chain joins TRBV7-9 to TRBJ1-1; D might be TRBD1 (5 bases). CDR1 is SEHNR, CDR2 FQNEAQ, per germline (reference sequence). This CDR3 comprises 16 residues. V was trimmed by 4 bases and J by 2 bases, leaving 17 bases between them.

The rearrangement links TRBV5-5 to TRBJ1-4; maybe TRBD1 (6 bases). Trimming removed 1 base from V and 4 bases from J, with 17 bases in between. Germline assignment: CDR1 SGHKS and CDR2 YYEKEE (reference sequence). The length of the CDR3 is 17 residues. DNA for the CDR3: TGTGCCAGCAGCTTGTACTGGGAGACAGGCCTTAATGAAAAACTGTTTTTT. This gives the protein CASSLYWETGLNEKLFF.

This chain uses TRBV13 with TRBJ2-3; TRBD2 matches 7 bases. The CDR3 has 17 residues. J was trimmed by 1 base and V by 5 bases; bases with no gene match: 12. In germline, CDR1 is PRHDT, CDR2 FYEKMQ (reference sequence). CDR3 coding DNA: TGTGCCAGCAGCGCTCGAGTGGGGACTACTCGCACAGATACGCAGTATTTT. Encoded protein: CASSARVGTTRTDTQYF. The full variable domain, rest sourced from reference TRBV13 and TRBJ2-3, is AAGVIQSPRHLIKEKRETATLKCYPIPRHDTVYWYQQGPGQDPQFLISFYEKMQSDKGSIPDRFSAQQFSDYHSELNMSSLELGDSALYFCASSARVGTTRTDTQYFGPGTRLTVL.

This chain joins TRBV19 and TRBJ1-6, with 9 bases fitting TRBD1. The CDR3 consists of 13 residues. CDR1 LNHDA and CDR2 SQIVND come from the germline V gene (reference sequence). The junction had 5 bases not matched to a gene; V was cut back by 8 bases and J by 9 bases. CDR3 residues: CASEGQGLSPLHF. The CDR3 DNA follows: TGTGCCAGTGAGGGACAGGGTCTTTCACCCCTCCACTTT.

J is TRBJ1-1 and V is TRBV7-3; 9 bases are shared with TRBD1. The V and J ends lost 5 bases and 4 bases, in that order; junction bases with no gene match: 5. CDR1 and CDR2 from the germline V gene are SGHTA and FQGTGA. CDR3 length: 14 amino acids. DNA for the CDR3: TGTGCCAGCAGCCACAGGGGGCGGGGCACTGAAGCTTTCTTT. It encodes CASSHRGRGTEAFF. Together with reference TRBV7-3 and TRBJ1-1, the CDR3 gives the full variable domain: GAGVSQTPSNKVTEKGKYVELRCDPISGHTALYWYRQSLGQGPEFLIYFQGTGAADDSGLPNDRFFAVRPEGSVSTLKIQRTERGDSAVYLCASSHRGRGTEAFFGQGTRLTVV.

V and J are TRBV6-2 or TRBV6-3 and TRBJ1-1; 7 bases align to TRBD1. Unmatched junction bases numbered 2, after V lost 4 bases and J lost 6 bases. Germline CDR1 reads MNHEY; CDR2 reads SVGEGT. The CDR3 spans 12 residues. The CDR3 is CASSLQGAEAFF. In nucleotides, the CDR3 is TGTGCCAGCAGTTTGCAGGGGGCTGAAGCTTTCTTT.

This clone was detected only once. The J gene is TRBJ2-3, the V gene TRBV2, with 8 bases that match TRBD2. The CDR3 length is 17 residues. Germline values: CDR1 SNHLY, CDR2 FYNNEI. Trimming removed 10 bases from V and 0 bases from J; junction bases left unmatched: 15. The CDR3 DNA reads TGTGCCACCCCCGAGGGTCGGCGGGAGGAGAGCACAGATACGCAGTATTTT. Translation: CATPEGRREESTDTQYF.

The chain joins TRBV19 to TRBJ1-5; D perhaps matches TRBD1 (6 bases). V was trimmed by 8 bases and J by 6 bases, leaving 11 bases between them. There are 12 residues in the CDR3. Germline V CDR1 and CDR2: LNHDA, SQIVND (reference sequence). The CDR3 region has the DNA TGTGCCAGTGGAACAGGGTTTCAGCCCCAGCATTTT. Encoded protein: CASGTGFQPQHF. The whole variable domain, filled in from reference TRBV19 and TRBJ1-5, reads DGGITQSPKYLFRKEGQNVTLSCEQNLNHDAMYWYRQDPGQGLRLIYYSQIVNDFQKGDIAEGYSVSREKKESFPLTVTSAQKNPTAFYLCASGTGFQPQHFGDGTRLSIL.

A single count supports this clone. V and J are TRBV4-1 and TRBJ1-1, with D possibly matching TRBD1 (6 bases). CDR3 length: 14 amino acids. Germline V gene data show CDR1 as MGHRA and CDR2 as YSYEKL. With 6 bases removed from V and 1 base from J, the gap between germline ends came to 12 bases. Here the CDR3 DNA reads TGCGCCAGCAGACCCCCAGGGGCGAACACTGAAGCTTTCTTT. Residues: CASRPPGANTEAFF.